Described below is a single TCR beta chain sequence and its context. Its matching antigen is unknown. Just one base apart from a much larger clone, this may be a read error. TCRdb independently ran MiXCR on the RT-PCR reads; one entry per CDR3 protein. This sample yields a few hundred thousand distinct CDR3 sequences, of which approximately 23% are seen a single time; 9% to 12% belongs to the top ten. This CDR3 comprises 14 residues. CDR1 and CDR2 from the germline V gene are DFQATT and SNEGSKA (reference sequence). This entry belongs to a study of response to subunit inactivated influenza vaccine. Regarding the study as a whole: It was suggested by the authors that few new T cells are recruited by each seasonal influenza vaccination.

The sample here was PBMCs from blood, taken approximately 20 months after vaccination. The TCR sequence derives from a man aged 50 to 69 who received an inactivated influenza vaccine. This chain connects TRBV20-1 to TRBJ1-5; D gene unclear. The CDR3 DNA is TGCAGTGCTAGCCAGGTCGATAGCAATCAGGCCCAGCATTTT. It encodes CSASQVDSNQAQHF.